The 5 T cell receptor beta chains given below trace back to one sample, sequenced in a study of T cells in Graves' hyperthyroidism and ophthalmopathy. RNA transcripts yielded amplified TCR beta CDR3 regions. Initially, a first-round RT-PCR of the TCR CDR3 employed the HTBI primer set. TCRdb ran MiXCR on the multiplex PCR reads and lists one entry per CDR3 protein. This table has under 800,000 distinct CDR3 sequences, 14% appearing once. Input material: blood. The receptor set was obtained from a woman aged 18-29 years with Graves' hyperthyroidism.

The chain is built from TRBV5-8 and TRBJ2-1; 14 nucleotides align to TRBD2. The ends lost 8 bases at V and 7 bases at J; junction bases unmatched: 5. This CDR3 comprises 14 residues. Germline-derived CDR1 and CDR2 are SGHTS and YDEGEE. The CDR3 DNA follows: TGTGCCAGAACCGGGACTAGCGGGAGTAATGAGCAGTTCTTC. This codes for CARTGTSGSNEQFF.

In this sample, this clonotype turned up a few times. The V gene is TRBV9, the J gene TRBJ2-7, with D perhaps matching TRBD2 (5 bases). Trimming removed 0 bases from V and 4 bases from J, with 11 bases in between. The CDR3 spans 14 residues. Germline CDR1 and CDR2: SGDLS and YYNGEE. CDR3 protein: CASSVGGSEYEQYF. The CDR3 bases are TGTGCCAGCAGCGTAGGCGGGTCCGAATACGAGCAGTACTTC. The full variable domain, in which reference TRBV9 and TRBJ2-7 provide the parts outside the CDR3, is DSGVTQTPKHLITATGQRVTLRCSPRSGDLSVYWYQQSLDQGLQFLIQYYNGEERAKGNILERFSAQQFPDLHSELNLSSLELGDSALYFCASSVGGSEYEQYFGPGTRLTVT.

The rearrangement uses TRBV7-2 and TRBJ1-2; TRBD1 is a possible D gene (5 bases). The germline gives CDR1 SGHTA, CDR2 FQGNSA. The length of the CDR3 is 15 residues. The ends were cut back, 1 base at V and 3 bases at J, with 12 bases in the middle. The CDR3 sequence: CASSLGFTGDYGYTF. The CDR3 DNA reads TGTGCCAGCAGCTTAGGTTTCACGGGGGACTATGGCTACACCTTC.

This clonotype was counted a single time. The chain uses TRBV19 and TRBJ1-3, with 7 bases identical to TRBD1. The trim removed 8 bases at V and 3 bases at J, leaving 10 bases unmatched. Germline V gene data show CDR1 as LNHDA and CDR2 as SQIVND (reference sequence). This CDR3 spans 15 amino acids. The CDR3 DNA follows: TGTGCCAGTTACCCAGGGGGAAGTAGTGGAAACACCATATATTTT. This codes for CASYPGGSSGNTIYF.

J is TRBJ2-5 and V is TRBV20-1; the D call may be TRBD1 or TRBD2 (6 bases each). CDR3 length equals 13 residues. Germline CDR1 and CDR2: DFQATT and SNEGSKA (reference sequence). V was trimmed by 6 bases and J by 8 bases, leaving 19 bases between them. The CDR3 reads CSAPKGGLDTQYF. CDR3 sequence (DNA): TGCAGTGCCCCAAAAGGGGGGCTAGATACCCAGTACTTC.